This note documents a single T cell receptor (beta chain) sequence. Its cognate antigen is unknown. V lost 2 bases and J 6 bases, leaving 16 bases between the germline ends. CDR1 is SGHDN and CDR2 is FVKESK in the germline V gene. The CDR3 is 15 amino acids. This sample's time point: baseline, week 1 (first vaccination visit). The treatment denotes: pre-vaccination baseline after standard-of-care therapy. This specimen belongs to a study of a mutant IDH1 vaccine in newly diagnosed glioma. Overall study context: Males made up roughly 60% and females roughly 40% of treated patients, whose mean age was roughly 40 years. Previous treatment comprised radiotherapy, temozolomide, or both, mostly both. Findings and caveats of the study: Patients mounted vaccine-induced immune responses in roughly 93% of cases. Pseudoprogression seemed unrelated to changes in top peripheral T cell clonotypes.

The table came from immunoSEQ multiplex PCR; TCRdb's copy has only in-frame clones and leaves some out. This table has roughly 70,000 clones, around 85% appearing once. The sequences come from PBMCs, collected from a glioma patient treated with radiotherapy, temozolomide or both. The TCR originated in a young man with glioma. The V gene is TRBV14, the J gene TRBJ1-2; perhaps TRBD1 as D (6 bases). Written as DNA, the CDR3 is TGTGCCAGCAGCCAACTTCTGGGGGCGCGGGATGGCTACACCTTC. It yields the protein CASSQLLGARDGYTF. Using reference TRBV14 and TRBJ1-2 for the parts outside the CDR3, the full variable domain is EAGVTQFPSHSVIEKGQTVTLRCDPISGHDNLYWYRRVMGKEIKFLLHFVKESKQDESGMPNNRFLAERTGGTYSTLKVQPAELEDSGVYFCASSQLLGARDGYTFGSGTRLTVV.